The entry below gives a single TCR beta chain sequence along with its context. The junction does not match germline at one end; this may be a read error. The data belong to a study of blood T cell repertoires in COVID-19. Study overall: Both acute and convalescent COVID-19 samples were obtained from the United States, Italy and Spain. PBMCs, B-cell-depleted T cells, or T cells were the source of the cDNA or gDNA that made up the material.

The germline CDR1 and CDR2 sequences are LNHDA and SQIVND (reference sequence). This CDR3 has 18 residues. Original analysis: Reference gene primer amplification gave estimated nucleated cell counts. Some clones are missing from TCRdb's copy, which holds only in-frame ones; the method was immunoSEQ multiplex PCR. The DNA gave D and trimming, while V, J and clone size come from that table. Among 200,000 to 300,000 clones listed, less than 90% were seen once. Material: peripheral blood. The sequence was collected from a man in his fifties or sixties with acute or convalescent COVID-19. This chain uses TRBV19 with TRBJ1-1; no reliable D call. The DNA for the CDR3 is TGTGCCAGTAGTATAGGACTACGCCGGGCCCAGCAGAACGCTGAAGCTTTCTTT. Its protein is CASSIGLRRAQQNAEAFF.